The 29 T cell receptor beta chains listed next were all sequenced from one sample in a study of shared clonotypes between healthy human individuals. Here immunoSEQ multiplex PCR was the method, and the copy in TCRdb shows in-frame clones only, minus some. This sample has more than 1,200,000 clones, with roughly 98.5% found just once. Sequences were obtained from naive CD4+ T cells sorted from blood. The subset denotes: CD45RA+ positively selected. The receptors stem from a man aged 25-45 years in good health.

The V gene is TRBV7-9, the J gene TRBJ2-7; tentative D call: TRBD2 (8 bases). The CDR3 runs to 15 residues. Trimming took off 10 bases at V and 6 bases at J, with 25 bases between the two ends. CDR1 and CDR2 from the germline V gene are SEHNR and FQNEAQ (reference sequence). CDR3 sequence: CATQAGDSTYGEQYF. The CDR3 bases are TGTGCCACCCAAGCGGGGGACAGTACCTATGGCGAGCAGTACTTC.

This sequence joins TRBV18 and TRBJ1-4; 7 bases are shared with TRBD1. This CDR3 comprises 15 residues. Germline-derived CDR1 and CDR2 are KGHSH and LQKENI. V gave up 3 bases and J gave up 8 bases; unmatched junction bases: 9. The CDR3 here is CASSPRQGGREKLFF. DNA for the CDR3: TGTGCCAGCTCACCCCGACAGGGAGGGCGGGAAAAACTGTTTTTT.

This chain uses TRBV11-3 with TRBJ2-5; perhaps TRBD2 as D (6 bases). CDR1 SGHNT and CDR2 YENEEA come from the germline V gene. The CDR3 covers 14 residues. V lost 5 bases and J 2 bases, leaving 12 bases between the germline ends. This chain's CDR3 is CASSAGGSQETQYF. In nucleotides, the CDR3 is TGTGCCAGCAGCGCCGGGGGTAGTCAAGAGACCCAGTACTTC.

This clone was seen just once. This rearrangement joins TRBV6-6 to TRBJ2-5, with 8 bases matching TRBD1. Germline CDR1 MNHNY, CDR2 SVGAGI (reference sequence). V shed 2 bases and J 5 bases; nucleotides not matched to a gene: 7. The CDR3 is 15 residues long. Here the CDR3 DNA reads TGTGCCAGCAGTTACGGGACAGGTCGGGGGGAGACCCAGTACTTC. Its translation: CASSYGTGRGETQYF.

This clone was seen a few times. The same CDR3 arises from other DNA sequences in this sample as well. J is TRBJ2-7 and V is TRBV28; D is undetermined. CDR1 is MDHEN, CDR2 SYDVKM, per germline. This CDR3 region has 11 residues. V gave up 3 bases and J gave up 3 bases, with 3 bases separating them. In DNA, the CDR3 is TGTGCCAGCAGTTTTTTCTACGAGCAGTACTTC. Translation: CASSFFYEQYF.

J is TRBJ2-7 and V is TRBV10-1; D ambiguous. This CDR3 has 13 residues. Germline CDR1 is WNHNN and CDR2 is SYGVQD (reference sequence). V was clipped by 0 bases and J by 2 bases, with 5 bases between them. The CDR3 DNA is TGCGCCAGCAGTGAGTCCCCGACCTACGAGCAGTACTTC. This gives the protein CASSESPTYEQYF.

The V and J genes are TRBV7-8 and TRBJ2-7; D possibly corresponds to TRBD2 (5 bases). Trimming removed 1 base at V and 2 bases at J, with 15 bases between. Germline loops: CDR1 SGHVS, CDR2 FQNEAQ. The CDR3 has 16 residues. CDR3 sequence reads: CASSLVRVTQPYEQYF. The CDR3 DNA is TGTGCCAGCAGCTTAGTGAGGGTAACGCAACCCTACGAGCAGTACTTC.

The CDR3 protein is CSVVRQGRGYTF. In DNA, the CDR3 is TGCAGCGTTGTCCGACAGGGACGGGGCTACACCTTC. The rearrangement links TRBV29-1 to TRBJ1-2, with 7 positions matching TRBD1. The CDR3 has 12 amino acids. The germline V gene encodes CDR1 SQVTM and CDR2 ANQGSEA. Losses at the gene ends were 4 bases for V and 8 bases for J; bases not matched to a gene: 7.

The rearrangement uses TRBV7-8 and TRBJ2-7; 7 nucleotides line up with TRBD2. This CDR3 has 16 amino acids. Germline values: CDR1 SGHVS, CDR2 FQNEAQ. Trimming removed 4 bases from V and 0 bases from J; junction bases left unmatched: 9. DNA for the CDR3: TGTGCCAGCAGCTCCTCGAGCGGGACCTACTCCTACGAGCAGTACTTC. Its protein is CASSSSSGTYSYEQYF.

The rearrangement uses TRBV4-2 and TRBJ1-5, with a weak D call TRBD1 (5 bases). Deletions cut 1 base from V and 2 bases from J, with 6 bases between. CDR3 length equals 14 residues. Germline CDR1 reads LGHNA; CDR2 reads YNFKEQ. The CDR3 region is CASSQAGGNQPQHF. The CDR3 nucleotides are TGTGCCAGCAGCCAAGCGGGGGGCAATCAGCCCCAGCATTTT.

The chain carries TRBV5-6 and TRBJ2-1; D ambiguous. The ends were cut back, 1 base at V and 7 bases at J, with 15 bases in the middle. The length of the CDR3 is 15 residues. CDR1 and CDR2 from the germline V gene are SGHDT and YYEEEE. CDR3 sequence reads: CASSLLVYLTNEQFF. CDR3 sequence (DNA): TGTGCCAGCAGCTTGTTGGTTTATCTGACGAATGAGCAGTTCTTC.

The rearrangement joins TRBV7-8 to TRBJ2-3; perhaps TRBD1 as D (6 bases). This CDR3 is 15 amino acids long. Trimming shortened V by 10 bases and J by 5 bases, and 22 bases separated the two germline ends. Looked up from germline, CDR1 is SGHVS and CDR2 is FQNEAQ. This CDR3 reads CATSMGQLLRDTQYF. CDR3 nucleotide sequence: TGTGCCACTAGTATGGGACAACTACTGAGAGATACGCAGTATTTT.

The chain employs TRBV7-2 and TRBJ2-3; 12 bases fit TRBD2. Germline-derived CDR1 and CDR2 are SGHTA and FQGNSA. After removal of 5 bases from V and 2 bases from J, the junction contained 5 bases not matched to a gene. The CDR3 totals 16 residues. The CDR3 spells CASSLSSGRATDTQYF. The CDR3 DNA sequence: TGTGCCAGCAGCCTATCTAGCGGGAGGGCCACAGATACGCAGTATTTT.

J is TRBJ1-2 and V is TRBV7-2, with a tentative D call TRBD1 (5 bases). Looked up from germline, CDR1 is SGHTA and CDR2 is FQGNSA. V was clipped by 1 base and J by 2 bases, with 23 bases between them. This CDR3 has 19 amino acids. The CDR3 is CASSLEASGPWLSNYGYTF. The CDR3 DNA reads TGTGCCAGCAGCTTAGAGGCTTCGGGACCTTGGTTATCGAACTATGGCTACACCTTC.

The chain employs TRBV7-2 and TRBJ2-1; no definite D call. The CDR3 contains 16 residues. The V and J ends lost 2 bases and 0 bases respectively, with 11 bases between them. Germline CDR1 SGHTA, CDR2 FQGNSA. CDR3 nucleotides: TGTGCCAGCAGCTTAAACGGTCTAAACTCCTACAATGAGCAGTTCTTC. Translation gives CASSLNGLNSYNEQFF.

The chain joins TRBV2 to TRBJ1-4, with unresolved D. CDR3 size: 13 residues. The V gene's germline CDR1 is SNHLY and CDR2 FYNNEI. V lost 7 bases and J lost 9, with 15 bases in between. The CDR3 nucleotides are TGTGCCAGCAATCCCCTTGGGCGGCAAAAACTGTTTTTT. Protein sequence: CASNPLGRQKLFF.

The chain couples TRBV9 to TRBJ1-2; TRBD1 might be the D (6 bases). Germline V gives CDR1 SGDLS, CDR2 YYNGEE. CDR3 length: 12 amino acids. Trimming left V 3 bases short and J 8 bases short, with 11 bases between. The CDR3 is CASSALTGGYTF. The CDR3 DNA sequence: TGTGCCAGCAGCGCCCTGACAGGCGGCTACACCTTC.

This clone was recorded once. The J gene is TRBJ1-5, the V gene TRBV19, with D unresolved. CDR3 length: 15 amino acids. Between the trimmed V and J ends, which lost 11 bases and 0 bases, there was a span of 17 bases. Per germline, CDR1 LNHDA and CDR2 SQIVND (reference sequence). CDR3 in amino acids: CAGSRGFGSNQPQHF. Here the CDR3 DNA reads TGTGCCGGCTCCCGAGGGTTTGGTAGCAATCAGCCCCAGCATTTT.

The chain employs TRBV5-6 and TRBJ2-3; 12 bases line up with TRBD2. J was trimmed by 3 bases and V by 0 bases; bases with no gene match: 2. CDR3 size: 16 residues. Looked up from germline, CDR1 is SGHDT and CDR2 is YYEEEE. In DNA form, the CDR3 reads TGTGCCAGCAGCTTGGTAGGGACTAGCGGGACAGATACGCAGTATTTT. Amino acid sequence: CASSLVGTSGTDTQYF. The complete variable domain, with remaining parts taken from reference TRBV5-6 and TRBJ2-3, reads DAGVTQSPTHLIKTRGQQVTLRCSPKSGHDTVSWYQQALGQGPQFIFQYYEEEERQRGNFPDRFSGHQFPNYSSELNVNALLLGDSALYLCASSLVGTSGTDTQYFGPGTRLTVL.

This clone appeared a single time. The J gene is TRBJ2-5, the V gene TRBV7-8, with a weak D call TRBD1 (6 bases). CDR1 is SGHVS, CDR2 FQNEAQ, per germline. The V gene lost 5 bases and the J gene lost 9 bases, with 16 bases spanning the gap. This CDR3 region has 13 residues. The CDR3 DNA is TGTGCCAGCAGCAAACAGGTTCCAGGGGCCCAGTACTTC. It yields the protein CASSKQVPGAQYF.

The chain combines TRBV7-2 with TRBJ2-5; D is undetermined. Trimming took off 5 bases at V and 5 bases at J, with 6 bases between the two ends. This CDR3 has 11 amino acids. The germline gives CDR1 SGHTA, CDR2 FQGNSA. The CDR3: CASSQAETQYF. In DNA form, the CDR3 reads TGTGCCAGCAGCCAAGCGGAGACCCAGTACTTC. The complete variable domain, with remaining parts taken from reference TRBV7-2 and TRBJ2-5, reads GAGVSQSPSNKVTEKGKDVELRCDPISGHTALYWYRQSLGQGLEFLIYFQGNSAPDKSGLPSDRFSAERTGGSVSTLTIQRTQQEDSAVYLCASSQAETQYFGPGTRLLVL.

The chain has TRBV7-9 and TRBJ1-2, with TRBD1 matching 7 bases. This CDR3 has 15 amino acids. V trimming: 5 bases; J trimming: 4 bases; junction bases outside the gene matches: 10. Looked up from germline, CDR1 is SEHNR and CDR2 is FQNEAQ (reference sequence). DNA of the CDR3: TGTGCCAGCAGCATGGGACAGCCAAGCGCCTATGGCTACACCTTC. Its protein is CASSMGQPSAYGYTF.

V and J are TRBV19 and TRBJ2-1; D perhaps matches TRBD2 (6 bases). V was clipped by 3 bases and J by 8 bases, with 14 bases between them. Per germline, CDR1 LNHDA and CDR2 SQIVND (reference sequence). The CDR3 runs 14 residues. The CDR3 DNA reads TGTGCCAGTAGTATCCGGGGCGGGGCGGATGAGCAGTTCTTC. It codes for CASSIRGGADEQFF.

The rearrangement links TRBV7-6 to TRBJ2-1; D is perhaps TRBD1 (7 bases). In germline, CDR1 is SGHVS, CDR2 FNYEAQ. V lost 1 base and J lost 9, with 19 bases in between. The CDR3 runs 16 residues. CDR3 coding DNA: TGTGCCAGCAGCTTAGGGGGGGCAGGGGGAGTCGGTGAGCAGTTCTTC. Residues: CASSLGGAGGVGEQFF.

The gene calls are TRBV7-8 and TRBJ1-2, with D perhaps TRBD1 (6 bases). V was trimmed by 1 base and J by 9 bases, leaving 15 bases between them. This CDR3 is 14 amino acids long. The germline V gene encodes CDR1 SGHVS and CDR2 FQNEAQ. The CDR3 nucleotides read TGTGCCAGCAGCTTAGGGCAGGAGGGGGATCGCTACACCTTC. Translation gives CASSLGQEGDRYTF.

About this clone: The sample has other DNA sequences that encode this CDR3 too. The J gene is TRBJ1-5, the V gene TRBV9; D is ambiguous. In germline, CDR1 is SGDLS, CDR2 YYNGEE. The V gene lost 4 bases and the J gene lost 0 bases, with 5 bases spanning the gap. The CDR3 is 13 amino acids. The CDR3 sequence: CASSPDSNQPQHF. In DNA form, the CDR3 reads TGTGCCAGCAGCCCGGATAGCAATCAGCCCCAGCATTTT.

J is TRBJ1-1 and V is TRBV27; 7 nucleotides agree with TRBD1. CDR3 length: 15 amino acids. J was trimmed by 1 base and V by 3 bases; bases with no gene match: 5. CDR1 is MNHEY, CDR2 SMNVEV, per germline (reference sequence). The CDR3 nucleotides read TGTGCCAGCAGTTTTACCCGGGACAGGAACACTGAAGCTTTCTTT. It is translated as CASSFTRDRNTEAFF.

Written as DNA, the CDR3 is TGTGCCAGCAGCTCCGCGACAGGGAGTGGTGAAAAACTGTTTTTT. It yields the protein CASSSATGSGEKLFF. This sequence joins TRBV7-2 and TRBJ1-4; 7 bases agree with TRBD1. CDR3 size: 15 residues. V trimming: 4 bases; J trimming: 7 bases; junction bases outside the gene matches: 9. The germline V gene has CDR1 SGHTA and CDR2 FQGNSA.

The chain uses TRBV5-1 and TRBJ2-1; D gene ambiguous. The germline gives CDR1 SGHRS, CDR2 YFSETQ. The CDR3 extends over 15 amino acids. V dropped 1 base and J dropped 0 bases, with 8 bases sitting between them. CDR3 protein: CASSLSYSSYNEQFF. The CDR3 DNA follows: TGCGCCAGCAGCTTGTCCTACAGCTCCTACAATGAGCAGTTCTTC.